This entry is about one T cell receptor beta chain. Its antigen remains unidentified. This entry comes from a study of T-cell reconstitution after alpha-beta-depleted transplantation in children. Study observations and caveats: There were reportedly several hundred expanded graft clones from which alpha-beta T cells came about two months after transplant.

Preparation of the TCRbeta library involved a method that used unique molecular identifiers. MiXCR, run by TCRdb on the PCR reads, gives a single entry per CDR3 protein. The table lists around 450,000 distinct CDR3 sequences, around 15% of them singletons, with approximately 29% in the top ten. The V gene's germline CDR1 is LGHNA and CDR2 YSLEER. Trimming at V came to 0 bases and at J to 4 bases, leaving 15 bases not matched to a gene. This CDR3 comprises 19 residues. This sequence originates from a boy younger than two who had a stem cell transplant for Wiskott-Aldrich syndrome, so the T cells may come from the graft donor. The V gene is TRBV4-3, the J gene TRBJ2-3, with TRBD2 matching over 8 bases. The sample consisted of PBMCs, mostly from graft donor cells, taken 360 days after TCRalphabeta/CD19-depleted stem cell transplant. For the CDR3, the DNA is TGCGCCAGCAGCCAAGACAGGACCCCCTCTACGACTAGCGCAGATACGCAGTATTTT. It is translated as CASSQDRTPSTTSADTQYF.